The 8 T cell receptor beta chains below all came from one sample that was sequenced in a study of identical twins. TCRdb ran MiXCR on the 5' RACE reads and lists one entry per CDR3 protein. The sample has around 650,000 distinct CDR3 sequences, just over 7% seen once; the top ten hold 1.6%. These data were also reused for a study on yellow fever vaccine responses in identical twins.

Source material: PBMCs. The source is a woman between 18 and 29 years old in good health.

This clonotype came up a few times. The gene calls are TRBV7-4 and TRBJ1-4; no clear D gene. CDR3 size: 16 residues. The germline V gene encodes CDR1 SGHVT and CDR2 SQSDAQ. Trimming cost V 5 bases and J 4 bases, with 17 bases left between them. The CDR3, as DNA: TGTGCCAGCAGCCGCTTTTTTGGAGGGCATAATGAAAAACTGTTTTTT. Amino acid sequence: CASSRFFGGHNEKLFF. Variable domain in full (rest from reference TRBV7-4 and TRBJ1-4): GAGVSQSPRYKVAKRGRDVALRCDSISGHVTLYWYRQTLGQGSEVLTYSQSDAQRDKSGRPSGRFSAERPERSVSTLKIQRTEQGDSAVYLCASSRFFGGHNEKLFFGSGTQLSVL.

This clonotype has just a few counts. The rearrangement uses TRBV29-1 and TRBJ2-1; 11 bases match TRBD2. The CDR3 has 17 amino acids. Per germline, CDR1 SQVTM and CDR2 ANQGSEA. J gave up 0 bases and V 6 bases, and 10 bases lay outside the gene matches. CDR3 nucleotides: TGCAGCGTCGCTAGCGGGGGGTACAGGAGCTCCTACAATGAGCAGTTCTTC. This translates into CSVASGGYRSSYNEQFF.

Ten or more counts support this clonotype. The chain links TRBV27 to TRBJ2-7; D is undetermined. Germline V gives CDR1 MNHEY, CDR2 SMNVEV (reference sequence). V was cut by 2 bases and J by 2 bases, with 19 bases left in between. This CDR3 contains 17 residues. The CDR3 region is CASSLQPSGLQTYEQYF. In DNA form, the CDR3 reads TGTGCCAGCAGTTTACAGCCCTCCGGGCTTCAAACCTACGAGCAGTACTTC.

This clonotype was recorded at least ten times. This chain uses TRBV4-2 with TRBJ2-1, with a possible D match to TRBD2 (6 bases). Germline V CDR1 and CDR2: LGHNA, YNFKEQ. This CDR3 spans 15 amino acids. Trimming shortened V by 8 bases and J by 0 bases, and 14 bases separated the two germline ends. The CDR3 sequence is CASSRGESSYNEQFF. The CDR3 DNA is TGTGCCAGCTCCCGCGGGGAAAGCTCCTACAATGAGCAGTTCTTC.

This clonotype was found a few times. The J gene is TRBJ1-2, the V gene TRBV4-1; D is unclear. Germline CDR1 is MGHRA and CDR2 is YSYEKL. Trimming stripped 5 bases from V and 3 bases from J, with 10 bases between. This CDR3 comprises 13 residues. The CDR3 here is CASSWGTDYGYTF. DNA for the CDR3: TGCGCCAGCAGCTGGGGTACCGACTATGGCTACACCTTC.

This clonotype showed up just a few times. V is TRBV20-1 and J is TRBJ2-3; 8 positions match TRBD1. The CDR3 runs to 14 residues. Germline CDR1 is DFQATT and CDR2 is SNEGSKA (reference sequence). The CDR3 DNA sequence: TGCAGCTTTTGGACAGGGTTTATGACAGATACGCAGTATTTT. As protein: CSFWTGFMTDTQYF.

V usage is TRBV4-1 and J usage is TRBJ2-4; TRBD1 or TRBD2 may be the D gene (6 bases each). CDR1 and CDR2 from the germline V gene are MGHRA and YSYEKL. Deletions cut 3 bases from V and 8 bases from J, with 11 bases between. The CDR3 is 13 residues long. CDR3 protein: CASSQGASDIQYF. CDR3 nucleotides: TGCGCCAGCAGCCAGGGGGCTAGCGACATTCAGTACTTC.

This clonotype has at least ten counts. This rearrangement joins TRBV5-1 to TRBJ2-1, with 8 bases aligning to TRBD2. The V segment lost 4 bases and the J segment 0 bases; nucleotides outside the gene matches: 9. CDR1 and CDR2 (germline): SGHRS, YFSETQ. The CDR3 has 17 amino acids. CDR3: CASSRHGSGSSYNEQFF. CDR3 in DNA: TGCGCCAGCAGCCGCCATGGAAGCGGGAGCTCCTACAATGAGCAGTTCTTC. The full variable domain, in which reference TRBV5-1 and TRBJ2-1 provide the parts outside the CDR3, is KAGVTQTPRYLIKTRGQQVTLSCSPISGHRSVSWYQQTPGQGLQFLFEYFSETQRNKGNFPGRFSGRQFSNSRSEMNVSTLELGDSALYLCASSRHGSGSSYNEQFFGPGTRLTVL.